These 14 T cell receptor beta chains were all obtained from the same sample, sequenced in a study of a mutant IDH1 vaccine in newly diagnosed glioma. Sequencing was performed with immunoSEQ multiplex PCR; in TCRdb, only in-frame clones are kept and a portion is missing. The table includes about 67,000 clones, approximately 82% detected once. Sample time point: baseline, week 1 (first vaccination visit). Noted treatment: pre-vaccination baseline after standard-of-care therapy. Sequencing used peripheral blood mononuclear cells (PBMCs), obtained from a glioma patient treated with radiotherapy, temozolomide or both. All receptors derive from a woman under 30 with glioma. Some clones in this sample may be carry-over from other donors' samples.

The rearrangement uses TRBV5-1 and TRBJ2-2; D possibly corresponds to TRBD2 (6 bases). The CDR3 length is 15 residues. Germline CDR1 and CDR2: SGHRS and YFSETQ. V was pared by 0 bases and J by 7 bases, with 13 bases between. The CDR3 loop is CASSLAGGFGGELFF. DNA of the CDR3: TGCGCCAGCAGCTTGGCCGGGGGATTCGGCGGGGAGCTGTTTTTT.

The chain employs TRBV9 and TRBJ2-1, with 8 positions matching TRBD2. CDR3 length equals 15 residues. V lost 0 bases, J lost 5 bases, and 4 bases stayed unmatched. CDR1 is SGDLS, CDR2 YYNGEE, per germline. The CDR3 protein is CASSVAGGPHNEQFF. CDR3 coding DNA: TGTGCCAGCAGCGTAGCGGGAGGGCCCCACAATGAGCAGTTCTTC. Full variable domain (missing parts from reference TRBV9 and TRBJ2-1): DSGVTQTPKHLITATGQRVTLRCSPRSGDLSVYWYQQSLDQGLQFLIQYYNGEERAKGNILERFSAQQFPDLHSELNLSSLELGDSALYFCASSVAGGPHNEQFFGPGTRLTVL.

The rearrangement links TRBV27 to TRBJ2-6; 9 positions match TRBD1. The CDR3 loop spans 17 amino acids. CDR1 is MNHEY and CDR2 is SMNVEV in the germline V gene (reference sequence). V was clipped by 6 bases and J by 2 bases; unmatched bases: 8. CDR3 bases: TGTGCCAGCAGGCTGGACAGGGGAACTCCTGGGGCCAACGTCCTGACTTTC. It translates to CASRLDRGTPGANVLTF.

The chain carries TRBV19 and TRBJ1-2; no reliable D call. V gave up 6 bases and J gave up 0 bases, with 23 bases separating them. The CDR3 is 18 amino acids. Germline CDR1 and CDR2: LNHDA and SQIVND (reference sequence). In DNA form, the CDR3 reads TGTGCCAGTAGCCCACCCGCAGCAGAACACTTAGCTAACTATGGCTACACCTTC. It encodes CASSPPAAEHLANYGYTF.

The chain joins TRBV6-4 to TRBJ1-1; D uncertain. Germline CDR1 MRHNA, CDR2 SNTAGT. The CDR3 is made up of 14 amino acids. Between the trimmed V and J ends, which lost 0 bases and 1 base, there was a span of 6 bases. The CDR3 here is CASSDSGSNTEAFF. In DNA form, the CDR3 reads TGTGCCAGCAGTGACTCAGGCTCGAACACTGAAGCTTTCTTT.

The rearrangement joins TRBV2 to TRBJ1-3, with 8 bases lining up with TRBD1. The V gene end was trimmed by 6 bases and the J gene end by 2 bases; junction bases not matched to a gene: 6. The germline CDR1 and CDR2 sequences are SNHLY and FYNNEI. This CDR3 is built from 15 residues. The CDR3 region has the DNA TGTGCCAGCAGGGTGGACAGGGCGGCTGGAAACACCATATATTTT. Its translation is CASRVDRAAGNTIYF.

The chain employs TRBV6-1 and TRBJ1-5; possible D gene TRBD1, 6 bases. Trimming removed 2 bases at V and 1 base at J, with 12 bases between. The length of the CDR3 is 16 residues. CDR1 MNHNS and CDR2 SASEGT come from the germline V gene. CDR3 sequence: CASSEYVRGSNQPQHF. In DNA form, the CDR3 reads TGTGCCAGCAGTGAATATGTCAGGGGCAGCAATCAGCCCCAGCATTTT.

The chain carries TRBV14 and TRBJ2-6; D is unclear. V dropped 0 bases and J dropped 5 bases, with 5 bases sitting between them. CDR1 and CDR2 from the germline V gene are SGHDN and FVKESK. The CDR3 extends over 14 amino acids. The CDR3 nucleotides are TGTGCCAGCAGCCAAGATAGCTGGGCCAACGTCCTGACTTTC. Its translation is CASSQDSWANVLTF.

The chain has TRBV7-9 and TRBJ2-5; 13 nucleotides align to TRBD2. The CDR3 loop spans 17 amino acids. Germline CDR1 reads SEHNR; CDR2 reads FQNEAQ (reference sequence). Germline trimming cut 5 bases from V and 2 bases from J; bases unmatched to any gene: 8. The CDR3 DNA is TGTGCCAGCAGCATCGGACTAGCGGGAGTTGGGCAAGAGACCCAGTACTTC. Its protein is CASSIGLAGVGQETQYF.

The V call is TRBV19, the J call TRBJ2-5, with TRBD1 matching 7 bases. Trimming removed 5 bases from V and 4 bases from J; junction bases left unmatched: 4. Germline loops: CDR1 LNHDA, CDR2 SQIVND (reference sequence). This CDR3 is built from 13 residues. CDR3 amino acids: CASSFTGAETQYF. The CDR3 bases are TGTGCCAGTAGTTTCACAGGGGCAGAGACCCAGTACTTC.

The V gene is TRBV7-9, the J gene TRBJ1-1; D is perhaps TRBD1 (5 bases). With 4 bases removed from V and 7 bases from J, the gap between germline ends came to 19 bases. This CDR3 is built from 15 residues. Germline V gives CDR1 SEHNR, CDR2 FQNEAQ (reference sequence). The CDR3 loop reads CASSSTRRGEGEAFF. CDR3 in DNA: TGTGCCAGCAGCTCTACCCGTCGGGGGGAAGGTGAAGCTTTCTTT.

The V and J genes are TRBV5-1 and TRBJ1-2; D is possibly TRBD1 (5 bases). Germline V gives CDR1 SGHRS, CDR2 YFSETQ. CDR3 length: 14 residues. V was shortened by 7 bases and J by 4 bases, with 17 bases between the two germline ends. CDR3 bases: TGCGCCAGCGGGACCCTGGACGCTTCCTATGGCTACACCTTC. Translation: CASGTLDASYGYTF.

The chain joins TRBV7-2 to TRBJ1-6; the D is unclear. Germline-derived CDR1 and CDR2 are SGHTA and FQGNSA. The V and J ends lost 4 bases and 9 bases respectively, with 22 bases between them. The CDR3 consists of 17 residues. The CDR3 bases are TGTGCCAGCAGCTCGACCCCTCAAGGAACTATAGGTTCACCCCTCCACTTT. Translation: CASSSTPQGTIGSPLHF.

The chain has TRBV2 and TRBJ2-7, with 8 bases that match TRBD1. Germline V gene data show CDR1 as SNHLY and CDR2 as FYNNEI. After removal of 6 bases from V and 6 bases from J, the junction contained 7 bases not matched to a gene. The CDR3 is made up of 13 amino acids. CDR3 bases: TGTGCCAGCAGAAGGGACAGGTCTCGCGAGCAGTACTTC. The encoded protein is CASRRDRSREQYF.